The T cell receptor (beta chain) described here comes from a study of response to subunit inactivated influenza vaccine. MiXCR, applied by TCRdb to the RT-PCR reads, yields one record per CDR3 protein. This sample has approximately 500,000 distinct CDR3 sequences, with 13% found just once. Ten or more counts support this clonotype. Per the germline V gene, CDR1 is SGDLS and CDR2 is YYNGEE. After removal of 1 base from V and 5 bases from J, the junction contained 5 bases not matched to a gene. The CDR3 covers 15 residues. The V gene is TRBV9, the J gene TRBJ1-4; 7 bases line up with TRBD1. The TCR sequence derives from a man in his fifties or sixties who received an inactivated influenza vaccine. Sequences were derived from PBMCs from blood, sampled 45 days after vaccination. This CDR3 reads CASSVQGTENEKLFF. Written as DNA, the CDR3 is TGTGCCAGCAGCGTACAGGGGACAGAGAATGAAAAACTGTTTTTT. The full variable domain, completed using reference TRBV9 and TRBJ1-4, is DSGVTQTPKHLITATGQRVTLRCSPRSGDLSVYWYQQSLDQGLQFLIQYYNGEERAKGNILERFSAQQFPDLHSELNLSSLELGDSALYFCASSVQGTENEKLFFGSGTQLSVL.